This T cell receptor beta chain was profiled in a study of regulatory T cells in long-lasting Graves disease. Overall study context: Newly diagnosed Graves' patients had under 3 months of antithyroid drugs. Notes on the study in general: Fewer public clonotypes were shared by new patients (approximately 970) than by persistent patients (fewer than 3,000). Rather than thyroid tissue, only peripheral blood underwent study.

Stated time point: newly diagnosed GD, antithyroid drugs for less than 3 months. RNA extracted from PBMCs served as the sequencing template. Through Arm-PCR of CDR3 regions and iRepertoire HTBI primers, TCR beta libraries were built. MiXCR, applied by TCRdb to the multiplex PCR reads, yields one record per CDR3 protein. The sample comprises 350,000 to 450,000 distinct CDR3 sequences, 15% of which are singletons, and around 15% rests with the top ten. Germline CDR1 is DFQATT and CDR2 is SNEGSKA (reference sequence). Trimming cost V 1 base and J 7 bases; bases outside gene matches: 17. CDR3 length: 17 residues. This clonotype showed up many times. As yet, its antigen is unknown. The sample was also linked to a second study, of T cells in Graves' hyperthyroidism and ophthalmopathy.

Sequenced here: peripheral blood mononuclear cells (PBMCs), sampled at new diagnosis, from a patient treated with antithyroid drugs. This clonotype originated in a woman under 40 with Graves disease. The rearrangement uses TRBV20-1 and TRBJ2-7, with 9 bases identical to TRBD2. DNA of the CDR3: TGCAGTGCTAGAGGGCTGATGAGTAGCGGGAGCCTCAGGGAGCAGTACTTC. Protein: CSARGLMSSGSLREQYF.